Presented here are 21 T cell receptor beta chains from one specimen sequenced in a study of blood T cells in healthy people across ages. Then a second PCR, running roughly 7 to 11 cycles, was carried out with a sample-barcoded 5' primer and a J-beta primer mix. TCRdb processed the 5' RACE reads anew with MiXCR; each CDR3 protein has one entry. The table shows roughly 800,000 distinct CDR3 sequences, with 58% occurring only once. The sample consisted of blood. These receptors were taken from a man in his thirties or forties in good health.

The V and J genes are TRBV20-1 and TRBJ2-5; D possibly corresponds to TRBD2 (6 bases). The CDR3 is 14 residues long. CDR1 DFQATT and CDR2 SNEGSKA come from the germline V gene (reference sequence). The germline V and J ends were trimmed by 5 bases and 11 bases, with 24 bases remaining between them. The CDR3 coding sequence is TGCAGTGCTTATGGAGGGCGGTCGGCCAATGAGCAGTACTTC. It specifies CSAYGGRSANEQYF.

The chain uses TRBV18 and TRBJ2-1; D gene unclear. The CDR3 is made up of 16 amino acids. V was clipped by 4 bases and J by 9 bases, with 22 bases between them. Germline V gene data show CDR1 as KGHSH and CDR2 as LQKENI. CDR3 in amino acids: CASSLNSANPRSEQFF. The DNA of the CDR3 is TGTGCCAGCTCACTGAATTCGGCCAACCCAAGGAGTGAGCAGTTCTTC.

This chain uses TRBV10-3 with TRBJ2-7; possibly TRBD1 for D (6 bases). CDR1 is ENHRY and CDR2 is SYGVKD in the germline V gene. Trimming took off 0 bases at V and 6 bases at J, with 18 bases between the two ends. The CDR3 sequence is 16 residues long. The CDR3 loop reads CAISESGFFRGSEQYF. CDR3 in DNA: TGTGCCATCAGTGAGTCGGGGTTCTTTAGGGGGAGCGAGCAGTACTTC.

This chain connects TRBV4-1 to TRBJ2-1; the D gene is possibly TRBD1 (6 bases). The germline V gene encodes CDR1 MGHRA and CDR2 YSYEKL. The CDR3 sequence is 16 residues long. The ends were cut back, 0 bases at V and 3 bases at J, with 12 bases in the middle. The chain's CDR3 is CASSQDAGTIYNEQFF. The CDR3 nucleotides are TGCGCCAGCAGCCAAGACGCCGGGACAATCTACAATGAGCAGTTCTTC.

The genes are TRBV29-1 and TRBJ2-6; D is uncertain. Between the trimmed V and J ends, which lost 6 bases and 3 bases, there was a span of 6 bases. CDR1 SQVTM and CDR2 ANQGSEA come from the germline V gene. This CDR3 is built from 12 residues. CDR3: CSVRYGANVLTF. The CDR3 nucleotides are TGCAGCGTCAGGTATGGGGCCAACGTCCTGACTTTC. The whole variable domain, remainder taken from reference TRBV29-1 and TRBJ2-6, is SAVISQKPSRDICQRGTSLTIQCQVDSQVTMMFWYRQQPGQSLTLIATANQGSEATYESGFVIDKFPISRPNLTFSTLTVSNMSPEDSSIYLCSVRYGANVLTFGAGSRLTVL.

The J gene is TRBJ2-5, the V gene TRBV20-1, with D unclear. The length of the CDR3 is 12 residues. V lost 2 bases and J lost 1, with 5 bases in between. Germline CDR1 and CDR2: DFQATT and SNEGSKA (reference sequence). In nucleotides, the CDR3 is TGCAGTGCTAGAAAAGGCCAAGAGACCCAGTACTTC. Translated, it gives CSARKGQETQYF.

CDR3 sequence (DNA): TGTGCCACCAGCAGTCTCCGGGATTCACCCCTCCACTTT. The encoded protein is CATSSLRDSPLHF. The rearrangement joins TRBV15 to TRBJ1-6, with D unclear. The CDR3 extends over 13 amino acids. Germline V lookup: CDR1 LNHNV, CDR2 YYDKDF (reference sequence). The ends were cut back, 3 bases at V and 8 bases at J, with 8 bases in the middle.

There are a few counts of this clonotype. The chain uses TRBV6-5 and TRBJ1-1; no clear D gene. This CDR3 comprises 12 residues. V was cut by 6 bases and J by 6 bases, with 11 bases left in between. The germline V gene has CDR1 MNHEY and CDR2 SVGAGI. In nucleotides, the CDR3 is TGTGCCAGCAGGTCAAGTTCTGCTGAAGCTTTCTTT. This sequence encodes CASRSSSAEAFF.

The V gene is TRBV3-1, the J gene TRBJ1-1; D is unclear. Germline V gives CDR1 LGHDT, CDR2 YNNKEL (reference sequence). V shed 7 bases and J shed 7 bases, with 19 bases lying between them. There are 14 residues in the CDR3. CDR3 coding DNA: TGTGCCAGCACCCAGAACCGCTGGAGTATTGAAGCTTTCTTT. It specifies CASTQNRWSIEAFF.

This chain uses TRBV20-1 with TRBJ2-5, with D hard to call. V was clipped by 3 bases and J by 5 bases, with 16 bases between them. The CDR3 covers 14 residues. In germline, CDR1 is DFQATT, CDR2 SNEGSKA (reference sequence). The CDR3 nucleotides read TGCAGTGCTAGGTCGGCCCTGAGTTGGGAGACCCAGTACTTC. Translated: CSARSALSWETQYF.

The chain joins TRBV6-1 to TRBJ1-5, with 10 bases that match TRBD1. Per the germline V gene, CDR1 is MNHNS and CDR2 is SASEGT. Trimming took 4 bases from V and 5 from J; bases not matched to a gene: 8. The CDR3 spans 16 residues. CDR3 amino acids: CASSGRGQGWYQPQHF. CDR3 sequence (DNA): TGTGCCAGCAGTGGTAGGGGACAGGGGTGGTATCAGCCCCAGCATTTT.

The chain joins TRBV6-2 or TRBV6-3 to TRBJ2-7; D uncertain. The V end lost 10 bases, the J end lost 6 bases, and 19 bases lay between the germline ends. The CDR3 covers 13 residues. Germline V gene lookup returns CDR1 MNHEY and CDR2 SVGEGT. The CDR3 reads CATTSYGRFEQYF. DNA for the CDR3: TGTGCCACCACGTCATACGGGCGTTTCGAGCAGTACTTC.

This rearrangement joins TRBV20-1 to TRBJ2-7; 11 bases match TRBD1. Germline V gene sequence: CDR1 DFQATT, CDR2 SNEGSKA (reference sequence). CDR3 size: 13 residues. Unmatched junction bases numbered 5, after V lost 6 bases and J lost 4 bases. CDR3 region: CSAAGTGGYEQYF. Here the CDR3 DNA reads TGCAGTGCAGCCGGGACAGGGGGATACGAGCAGTACTTC.

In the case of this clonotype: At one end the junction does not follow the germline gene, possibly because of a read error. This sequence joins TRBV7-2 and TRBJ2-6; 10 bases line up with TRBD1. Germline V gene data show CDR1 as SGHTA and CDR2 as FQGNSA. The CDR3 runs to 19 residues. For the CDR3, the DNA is TGTGCCAGCAGCTTATCTGGGACAGGGGTCGGTTCAGGGGTCAACGTCCTGACTTTC. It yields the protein CASSLSGTGVGSGVNVLTF.

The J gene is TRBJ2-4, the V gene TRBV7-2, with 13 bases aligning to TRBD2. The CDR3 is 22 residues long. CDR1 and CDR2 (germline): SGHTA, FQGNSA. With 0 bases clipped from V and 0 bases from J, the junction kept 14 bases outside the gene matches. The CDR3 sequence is CASSLAVSRGTSGALAKNIQYF. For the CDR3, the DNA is TGTGCCAGCAGCTTAGCCGTATCGCGGGGGACTAGCGGGGCCTTAGCCAAAAACATTCAGTACTTC.

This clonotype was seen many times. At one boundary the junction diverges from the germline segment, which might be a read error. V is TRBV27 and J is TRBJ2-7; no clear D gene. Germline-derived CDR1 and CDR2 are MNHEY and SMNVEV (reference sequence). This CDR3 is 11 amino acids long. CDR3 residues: CASSFRGEQYF. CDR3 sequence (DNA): TGCGCCAGCAGCTTCAGAGGCGAGCAGTACTTC.

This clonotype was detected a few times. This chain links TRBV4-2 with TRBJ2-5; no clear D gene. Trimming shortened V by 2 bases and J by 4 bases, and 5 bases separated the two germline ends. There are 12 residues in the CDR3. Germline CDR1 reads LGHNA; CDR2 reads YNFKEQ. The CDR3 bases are TGTGCCAGCAGCCAATTCGGAGAGACCCAGTACTTC. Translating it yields CASSQFGETQYF.

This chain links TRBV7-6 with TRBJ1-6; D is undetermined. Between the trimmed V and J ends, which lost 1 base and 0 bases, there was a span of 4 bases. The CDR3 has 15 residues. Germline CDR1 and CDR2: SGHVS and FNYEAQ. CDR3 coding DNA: TGTGCCAGCAGCTTAGGGTACTCCTATAATTCACCCCTCCACTTT. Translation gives CASSLGYSYNSPLHF.

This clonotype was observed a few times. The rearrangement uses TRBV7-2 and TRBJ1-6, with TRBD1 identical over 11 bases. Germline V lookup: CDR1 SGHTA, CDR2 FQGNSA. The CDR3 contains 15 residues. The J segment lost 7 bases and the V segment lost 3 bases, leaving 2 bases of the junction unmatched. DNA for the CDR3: TGTGCCAGCAGCTTGAGGACAGGGGGCAATTCACCCCTCCACTTT. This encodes CASSLRTGGNSPLHF.

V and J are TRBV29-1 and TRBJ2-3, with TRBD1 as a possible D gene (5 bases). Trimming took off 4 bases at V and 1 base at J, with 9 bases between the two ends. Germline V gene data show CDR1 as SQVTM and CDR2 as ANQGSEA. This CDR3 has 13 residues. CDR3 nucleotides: TGCAGCGTTGTGCAGGGCGGCACAGATACGCAGTATTTT. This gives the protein CSVVQGGTDTQYF.

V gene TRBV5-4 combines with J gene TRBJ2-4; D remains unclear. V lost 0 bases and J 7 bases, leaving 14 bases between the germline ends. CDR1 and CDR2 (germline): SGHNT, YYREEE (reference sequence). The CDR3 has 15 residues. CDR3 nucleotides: TGTGCCAGCAGCTTGGCCGCGAGCGTGGGGAACATTCAGTACTTC. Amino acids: CASSLAASVGNIQYF.